Presented here are 7 T cell receptor beta chains from one specimen sequenced in a study of human T cells and chemical hapten exposure. TCRdb ran MiXCR on the RACE reads and lists one entry per CDR3 protein. Of 150,000 or so distinct CDR3 sequences listed, 13% to 15% are singletons. Time point given: patch test 1, 2 weeks after DPC sensitization. The treatment is: therapeutic diphenylcyclopropenone sensitization with weekly scalp DPC. The sequencing here drew on whole blood, taken in connection with sensitization to the hapten diphenylcyclopropenone (DPC). These receptors were taken from a woman in her twenties or thirties with alopecia areata. Some clones in this sample may be carry-over from other donors' samples.

This clonotype was counted only a few times. The chain couples TRBV10-2 to TRBJ2-1; 10 positions agree with TRBD2. The germline V gene has CDR1 WSHSY and CDR2 SAAADI. The CDR3 loop spans 15 amino acids. Germline trimming cut 4 bases from V and 6 bases from J; bases unmatched to any gene: 6. CDR3 region: CASSVSGTSANEQFF. CDR3 sequence (DNA): TGCGCCAGCAGTGTAAGCGGGACTAGCGCCAATGAGCAGTTCTTC.

DNA of the CDR3: TGCGCCAGCAGCCAGGACAGGGACCCGGAGACCCAGTACTTC. It specifies CASSQDRDPETQYF. The rearrangement uses TRBV5-1 and TRBJ2-5; 8 positions match TRBD1. This CDR3 region has 14 residues. V dropped 4 bases and J dropped 5; count of bases not matched to a gene: 7. Looked up from germline, CDR1 is SGHRS and CDR2 is YFSETQ.

The chain recombines TRBV12-3 or TRBV12-4 with TRBJ2-7, with 8 bases that match TRBD1. The CDR3 is 14 amino acids. V lost 8 bases to trimming and J lost 7 bases; unmatched junction nucleotides: 13. The chain's CDR3 is CASGPRDRTLEQYF. DNA of the CDR3: TGTGCCAGCGGCCCACGGGACAGGACTTTGGAGCAGTACTTC.

The table lists this clonotype with a few counts. The chain couples TRBV9 to TRBJ2-1; tentative D call: TRBD2 (5 bases). V lost 0 bases and J 9 bases, leaving 7 bases between the germline ends. Germline values: CDR1 SGDLS, CDR2 YYNGEE. CDR3 length equals 12 residues. This CDR3 is CASSVVEGEQFF. Here the CDR3 DNA reads TGTGCCAGCAGCGTAGTCGAGGGTGAGCAGTTCTTC.

The table lists this clonotype with a few counts. V is TRBV10-3 and J is TRBJ1-2; D may be TRBD1 (5 bases). The ends were cut back, 10 bases at V and 4 bases at J, with 16 bases in the middle. This CDR3 is built from 13 residues. Per germline, CDR1 ENHRY and CDR2 SYGVKD. The CDR3 here is CATTRDPGYGYTF. The CDR3 region has the DNA TGTGCCACGACCCGGGACCCAGGCTATGGCTACACCTTC.

This clonotype was seen at least ten times. V gene TRBV7-6 combines with J gene TRBJ1-1; possibly TRBD1 for D (6 bases). Trimming shortened V by 5 bases and J by 0 bases, and 16 bases separated the two germline ends. The germline V gene has CDR1 SGHVS and CDR2 FNYEAQ. The CDR3 is 16 amino acids. CDR3 bases: TGTGCCAGCAGCCTCGTACCGGGACAATTGAACACTGAAGCTTTCTTT. This encodes CASSLVPGQLNTEAFF.

This chain links TRBV6-2 or TRBV6-3 with TRBJ2-3, with TRBD2 matching 8 bases. Germline CDR1 is MNHEY and CDR2 is SVGEGT. CDR3 size: 17 residues. V was pared by 5 bases and J by 2 bases, with 12 bases of the junction left unmatched. CDR3 residues: CASSPDRVSGTTDTQYF. The CDR3 DNA follows: TGTGCCAGCAGTCCCGATAGAGTTAGCGGGACCACAGATACGCAGTATTTT.